The subject of this entry is one TCR beta chain. The antigen is undetermined. The data are from a study of blood T cells in healthy people across ages. Study-wide results and caveats: Long-lived donors had more naive CD4+ cells and higher diversity than aged donors.

With a J-beta primer mix and a sample-barcoded 5' primer, a second PCR ran roughly 6 to 12 cycles. A 12-random-nucleotide template-switch adaptor tagged each cDNA molecule. There were at least 2.5 million CDR3-containing paired-end reads obtained from each sample. Using its own MiXCR run on the 5' RACE reads, TCRdb lists one record per CDR3 protein. The sample includes 2 million or so distinct CDR3 sequences, less than 50% of them seen just once. Each donor supplied approximately 10 milliliters of peripheral blood. CDR1 SGHTA and CDR2 FQGNSA come from the germline V gene. V lost 2 bases to trimming and J lost 9 bases, with 14 bases between them. This CDR3 contains 15 residues.

This chain connects TRBV7-2 to TRBJ1-6; maybe TRBD1 (6 bases). Sequenced material: blood. This TCR was sampled from a woman aged 40 to 50 in good health. CDR3 in DNA: TGTGCCAGCAGCTTACAGGGGACGAGTGTTTCACCCCTCCACTTT. Translated: CASSLQGTSVSPLHF.